The 30 T cell receptor beta chains given below trace back to one sample, sequenced in a study of CD8 T cells in ankylosing spondylitis. From the 5' RACE reads, TCRdb called clonotypes with MiXCR, one entry per CDR3 protein. The sample yields 250,000 or so distinct CDR3 sequences, under 30% seen once. The sample was blood, either unsorted or a sorted T cell fraction (not recorded which). These receptors were taken from a male donor with ankylosing spondylitis or in good health (not recorded which).

Only a few counts were recorded for this clonotype. This chain uses TRBV11-3 with TRBJ2-2; D is possibly TRBD1 (6 bases). Trimming cost V 5 bases and J 5 bases, with 18 bases left between them. The CDR3 length is 16 residues. Germline lookup yields CDR1 SGHNT and CDR2 YENEEA. CDR3 sequence (DNA): TGTGCCAGCAGCCAGGACAGTCGAAGAGGGACCGGGGAGCTGTTTTTT. Its translation: CASSQDSRRGTGELFF.

V gene TRBV12-3 or TRBV12-4 combines with J gene TRBJ2-7; the D call may be TRBD1 or TRBD2 (6 bases each). This CDR3 region has 14 residues. V was shortened by 7 bases and J by 4 bases, with 17 bases between the two germline ends. The CDR3 DNA reads TGTGCCAGCAACACACAGGGAGGACTTTACGAGCAGTACTTC. Translating it yields CASNTQGGLYEQYF.

This clonotype appeared many times. This chain uses TRBV29-1 with TRBJ1-5; D gene unclear. CDR3 length: 11 amino acids. Germline lookup yields CDR1 SQVTM and CDR2 ANQGSEA. V dropped 3 bases and J dropped 6 bases, with 6 bases sitting between them. In nucleotides, the CDR3 is TGCAGCGTTGATGATGGTCAGCCCCAGCATTTT. Its protein product is CSVDDGQPQHF. Full variable domain (outside the CDR3, taken from reference TRBV29-1 and TRBJ1-5): SAVISQKPSRDICQRGTSLTIQCQVDSQVTMMFWYRQQPGQSLTLIATANQGSEATYESGFVIDKFPISRPNLTFSTLTVSNMSPEDSSIYLCSVDDGQPQHFGDGTRLSIL.

The chain is built from TRBV12-3 or TRBV12-4 and TRBJ2-3; D could derive from TRBD1 or TRBD2 (5 bases each). The V gene lost 7 bases and the J gene lost 0 bases, with 17 bases spanning the gap. This CDR3 has 16 amino acids. The CDR3 reads CASTSRGGFSTDTQYF. CDR3 DNA: TGTGCCAGCACCTCACGGGGCGGGTTCAGCACAGATACGCAGTATTTT.

The table lists this clonotype with a few counts. The chain recombines TRBV29-1 with TRBJ2-1; a weak D match, TRBD1 (6 bases). V shed 3 bases and J shed 9 bases, with 12 bases lying between them. Per the germline V gene, CDR1 is SQVTM and CDR2 is ANQGSEA. CDR3 size: 12 residues. The CDR3 coding sequence is TGCAGCGTTGAGCAGGGGTCAGCTGAGCAGTTCTTC. Translating gives CSVEQGSAEQFF.

The rearrangement links TRBV10-3 to TRBJ2-5; tentatively, D is TRBD1 (6 bases). The CDR3 sequence is 14 residues long. Germline-derived CDR1 and CDR2 are ENHRY and SYGVKD. The ends were cut back, 6 bases at V and 0 bases at J, with 11 bases in the middle. CDR3 in amino acids: CAISPQGYQETQYF. Here the CDR3 DNA reads TGTGCCATCAGCCCTCAGGGGTACCAAGAGACCCAGTACTTC.

This clonotype was seen at least ten times. The chain links TRBV10-3 to TRBJ2-1, with a weak D call TRBD1 (6 bases). V was shortened by 8 bases and J by 8 bases, with 13 bases between the two germline ends. Germline-derived CDR1 and CDR2 are ENHRY and SYGVKD. The CDR3 is 12 residues long. This CDR3 reads CAIAGVEDEQFF. In DNA form, the CDR3 reads TGTGCCATCGCAGGGGTCGAGGATGAGCAGTTCTTC.

This clonotype was observed at least ten times. The V call is TRBV5-1, the J call TRBJ1-2, with 7 bases identical to TRBD1. The trim removed 4 bases at V and 3 bases at J, leaving 12 bases unmatched. Germline CDR1 is SGHRS and CDR2 is YFSETQ. The CDR3 runs 16 residues. The CDR3 is CASSLELQGSDYGYTF. The CDR3 DNA is TGCGCCAGCAGCCTGGAATTACAGGGGTCTGACTATGGCTACACCTTC.

The chain recombines TRBV12-3 or TRBV12-4 with TRBJ2-4; maybe TRBD1 (7 bases). The CDR3 contains 15 residues. The V gene lost 3 bases and the J gene lost 6 bases, with 15 bases spanning the gap. This CDR3 reads CASSFGRQGPNIQYF. CDR3 DNA: TGTGCCAGCAGTTTCGGGAGACAGGGCCCAAACATTCAGTACTTC.

This clonotype has a count of ten or more. The chain carries TRBV20-1 and TRBJ1-4, with TRBD1 matching 7 bases. Germline CDR1 reads DFQATT; CDR2 reads SNEGSKA (reference sequence). The length of the CDR3 is 14 residues. Germline trimming cut 1 base from V and 6 bases from J; bases unmatched to any gene: 5. The CDR3 DNA follows: TGCAGTGCTAGAGGGGACAGCCGCTATGAAAAACTGTTTTTT. Protein sequence: CSARGDSRYEKLFF.

This clonotype was counted at least ten times. The V call is TRBV3-1, the J call TRBJ1-4; D possibly corresponds to TRBD1 (5 bases). Between the trimmed V and J ends, which lost 4 bases and 3 bases, there was a span of 12 bases. This CDR3 has 15 amino acids. From germline, CDR1 is LGHDT and CDR2 YNNKEL (reference sequence). CDR3 bases: TGTGCCAGCAGCCCGGGGCAGGGATCTAATGAAAAACTGTTTTTT. Translation: CASSPGQGSNEKLFF.

This clonotype came up many times. The V gene is TRBV10-1, the J gene TRBJ2-5; 11 nucleotides align to TRBD1. This CDR3 comprises 16 residues. The germline V gene has CDR1 WNHNN and CDR2 SYGVQD (reference sequence). J was trimmed by 4 bases and V by 2 bases; bases with no gene match: 6. CDR3 in DNA: TGCGCCAGCAGTGAGCTCGGGACAGGGGGGAGAGAGACCCAGTACTTC. Its protein is CASSELGTGGRETQYF.

The chain recombines TRBV28 with TRBJ2-7; D not resolved. V was clipped by 3 bases and J by 5 bases, with 14 bases between them. Germline V gene sequence: CDR1 MDHEN, CDR2 SYDVKM. The CDR3 is 14 amino acids. CDR3 DNA: TGTGCCAGCAGTTTTGATGGTCCAAGCGACGAGCAGTACTTC. Residues: CASSFDGPSDEQYF.

This clonotype was seen a few times. The rearrangement uses TRBV6-1 and TRBJ2-3, with 7 nucleotides matching TRBD2. V shed 6 bases, J shed 8 bases, and the junction held 8 bases outside the gene matches. The CDR3 runs to 13 residues. CDR1 is MNHNS and CDR2 is SASEGT in the germline V gene. The CDR3 DNA reads as TGTGCCAGCAGCCCGCCGGGGGAGGGTACGCAGTATTTT. Translated, it gives CASSPPGEGTQYF.

In this sample, this clonotype turned up once. The chain combines TRBV19 with TRBJ2-3; no definite D call. Trimming removed 1 base from V and 2 bases from J, with 7 bases in between. This CDR3 comprises 14 residues. The germline gives CDR1 LNHDA, CDR2 SQIVND (reference sequence). The CDR3 DNA sequence: TGTGCCAGTAGTATAGGCAGATTCACAGATACGCAGTATTTT. As protein: CASSIGRFTDTQYF.

Comments on this clonotype: A clone one base away is much larger, so this may be a read error. The rearrangement links TRBV6-1 to TRBJ1-2; TRBD1 might be the D (6 bases). Trimming took 6 bases from V and 6 from J, leaving 14 bases between them. The CDR3 has 13 amino acids. Germline V gene sequence: CDR1 MNHNS, CDR2 SASEGT. CDR3 nucleotides: TGTGCCAGCAGCCGTAAGGCAGGGGATGGCTACACCTTC. Translated: CASSRKAGDGYTF.

This clonotype was counted at least ten times. The chain is built from TRBV4-2 and TRBJ1-3; D is perhaps TRBD1 (5 bases). The CDR3 spans 15 residues. The V end lost 0 bases, the J end lost 4 bases, and 10 bases lay between the germline ends. Per the germline V gene, CDR1 is LGHNA and CDR2 is YNFKEQ. The CDR3 loop is CASSQEAGYGNTIYF. The CDR3 nucleotides read TGTGCCAGCAGCCAAGAGGCAGGGTACGGAAACACCATATATTTT.

The chain recombines TRBV10-3 with TRBJ2-2; TRBD2 is a possible D gene (6 bases). The CDR3 runs to 16 residues. From germline, CDR1 is ENHRY and CDR2 SYGVKD. V was cut by 3 bases and J by 0 bases, with 11 bases left in between. The CDR3 reads CAISDGTWANTGELFF. The CDR3, as DNA: TGTGCCATCAGTGATGGGACTTGGGCGAACACCGGGGAGCTGTTTTTT.

This clonotype came up many times. V and J are TRBV20-1 and TRBJ1-6, with 8 bases matching TRBD1. V lost 5 bases and J lost 7; bases outside the gene matches: 16. Germline CDR1 DFQATT, CDR2 SNEGSKA (reference sequence). This CDR3 comprises 17 residues. The CDR3, as DNA: TGCAGTGCTCGGACGGACAGGGAACAGTTCGGGAATTCACCCCTCCACTTT. Its protein is CSARTDREQFGNSPLHF.

V and J are TRBV12-3 or TRBV12-4 and TRBJ2-5; TRBD1 matches 7 bases. The CDR3 runs to 15 residues. V lost 5 bases to trimming and J lost 4 bases; unmatched junction nucleotides: 10. DNA for the CDR3: TGTGCCAGCAGTCCGGGACAGACCCATGCAGAGACCCAGTACTTC. Amino acids: CASSPGQTHAETQYF.

This clonotype was found many times. This chain links TRBV20-1 with TRBJ2-5; D is ambiguous. V was trimmed by 2 bases and J by 4 bases, leaving 8 bases between them. The CDR3 contains 12 residues. CDR1 DFQATT and CDR2 SNEGSKA come from the germline V gene (reference sequence). The CDR3: CSARPPGETQYF. In DNA, the CDR3 is TGCAGTGCTAGACCCCCGGGAGAGACCCAGTACTTC.

This chain joins TRBV28 and TRBJ2-3, with 9 nucleotides matching TRBD1. The V and J ends lost 5 bases and 1 base, in that order; junction bases with no gene match: 4. Germline CDR1 MDHEN, CDR2 SYDVKM. This CDR3 has 15 amino acids. CDR3 sequence (DNA): TGTGCCAGCAGTACAGGGGGCTCGGGCACAGATACGCAGTATTTT. It codes for CASSTGGSGTDTQYF.

The chain joins TRBV6-5 to TRBJ2-5; TRBD1 matches at 9 bases. Germline values: CDR1 MNHEY, CDR2 SVGAGI. The CDR3 runs to 15 residues. The J segment lost 1 base and the V segment lost 2 bases, leaving 2 bases of the junction unmatched. The CDR3 here is CASSYPTGGQETQYF. The CDR3, as DNA: TGTGCCAGCAGTTACCCGACAGGGGGCCAAGAGACCCAGTACTTC.

This clonotype was detected ten times or more. The chain links TRBV7-6 to TRBJ1-5; tentatively, D is TRBD1 (6 bases). With 5 bases removed from V and 4 bases from J, the gap between germline ends came to 12 bases. CDR3 size: 14 residues. Germline values: CDR1 SGHVS, CDR2 FNYEAQ. The CDR3 loop reads CASSLDSLNQPQHF. The CDR3 DNA sequence: TGTGCCAGCAGCCTGGACAGTCTAAATCAGCCCCAGCATTTT.

The rearrangement uses TRBV7-6 and TRBJ2-3; the match to TRBD1 covers 7 bases. The V and J ends lost 5 bases and 0 bases, in that order; junction bases with no gene match: 5. The CDR3 length is 15 residues. Per germline, CDR1 SGHVS and CDR2 FNYEAQ. The CDR3 nucleotides read TGTGCCAGCAGCCGACTGGGACAGAGCACAGATACGCAGTATTTT. Its protein is CASSRLGQSTDTQYF.

This clonotype has more than one count but fewer than ten. The chain has TRBV20-1 and TRBJ2-1; D might be TRBD1 or TRBD2, each matching 5 bases. The V and J ends lost 5 bases and 10 bases respectively, with 12 bases between them. The CDR3 runs to 11 residues. Per germline, CDR1 DFQATT and CDR2 SNEGSKA (reference sequence). The CDR3 reads CSASRDGEQFF. The CDR3 DNA reads as TGCAGTGCTTCCCGGGACGGCGAGCAGTTCTTC.

Details on this clonotype: A read error may explain this, as a much larger clone is one base away. This chain joins TRBV20-1 and TRBJ2-1; tentatively, D is TRBD1 or TRBD2 (5 bases each). V lost 3 bases to trimming and J lost 6 bases, with 18 bases between them. The V gene's germline CDR1 is DFQATT and CDR2 SNEGSKA (reference sequence). CDR3 length equals 15 residues. In DNA, the CDR3 is TGCAGTGCTAGTGATCTGTCCGGGGCGGGCAATGAGCAGTTCTTC. Amino acid sequence: CSASDLSGAGNEQFF.

This clonotype has only a few counts. The gene calls are TRBV20-1 and TRBJ2-7, with D possibly TRBD2 on 5 matching bases. The V end was cut by 2 bases, the J end by 6 bases, with 11 bases between. Germline CDR1 is DFQATT and CDR2 is SNEGSKA (reference sequence). This CDR3 has 12 amino acids. The CDR3 DNA is TGCAGTGCTAGACGGGCGGGTCCCGAGCAGTACTTC. It is translated as CSARRAGPEQYF.

The genes are TRBV5-5 and TRBJ2-5; no firm D call. There are 13 residues in the CDR3. V was trimmed by 0 bases and J by 3 bases, leaving 6 bases between them. From germline, CDR1 is SGHKS and CDR2 YYEKEE (reference sequence). CDR3 amino acids: CASSLGSEETQYF. In DNA, the CDR3 is TGTGCCAGCAGCTTGGGGTCCGAAGAGACCCAGTACTTC.

This clonotype was counted only a few times. The V call is TRBV20-1, the J call TRBJ2-7; 8 bases map to TRBD1. CDR1 is DFQATT, CDR2 SNEGSKA, per germline (reference sequence). CDR3 size: 14 residues. The J segment lost 2 bases and the V segment lost 5 bases, leaving 8 bases of the junction unmatched. The CDR3 region is CSAVQGVMAYEQYF. CDR3 DNA sequence: TGCAGTGCTGTACAGGGGGTGATGGCCTACGAGCAGTACTTC.